This is a list of T cell receptor beta chains from one sample in a study of cytomegalovirus exposure and HLA in healthy donors. TCRdb's copy holds only in-frame clones and misses some; the assay was immunoSEQ multiplex PCR. The sample has some 190,000 clones; roughly three quarters are singletons. The sequencing input was PBMCs. These receptor sequences come from a woman between 18 and 29 years old in good health and CMV-seronegative. CDR3s include the opening cysteine and the closing phenylalanine or tryptophan. Each record gives: J gene, V gene, CDR3 protein.

j_gene: TRBJ2-7; v_gene: TRBV7-9; CDR3aa: CASSPPGDRGYEQYF
j_gene: TRBJ2-3; v_gene: TRBV7-2; CDR3aa: CASLSSRGLDTQYF
j_gene: TRBJ2-1; v_gene: TRBV9; CDR3aa: CASSVGTNYNEQFF
j_gene: TRBJ1-5; v_gene: TRBV19; CDR3aa: CASSIDRKTRPQHF
j_gene: TRBJ2-5; v_gene: TRBV30; CDR3aa: CAWSEGGRPFYETQYF
j_gene: TRBJ1-1; v_gene: TRBV7-8; CDR3aa: CASSSQGAHWSTEAFF
j_gene: TRBJ1-2; v_gene: TRBV6-1; CDR3aa: CASNEDRGLNYGYTF
j_gene: TRBJ1-1; v_gene: TRBV28; CDR3aa: CASTYSGTGGQYAFF
j_gene: TRBJ1-2; v_gene: TRBV11-2; CDR3aa: CASSSQRQGTGYTF
j_gene: TRBJ2-3; v_gene: TRBV18; CDR3aa: CASSLGAPRSTDTQYF
j_gene: TRBJ2-7; v_gene: TRBV5-4; CDR3aa: CASSLQASYEQYF
j_gene: TRBJ1-1; v_gene: TRBV5-1; CDR3aa: CASSLGVSGGLVTEAFF
j_gene: TRBJ2-3; v_gene: TRBV5-1; CDR3aa: CASSLLETGTLVGTDTQYF
j_gene: TRBJ1-2; v_gene: TRBV27; CDR3aa: CASSLPLRLGSLIYGYTF
j_gene: TRBJ2-3; v_gene: TRBV2; CDR3aa: CASSDTGVGTDTQYF
j_gene: TRBJ2-5; v_gene: TRBV5-4; CDR3aa: CASSSTSGGAETQYF
j_gene: TRBJ1-5; v_gene: TRBV5-6; CDR3aa: CASSLGAGSNQPQHF
j_gene: TRBJ1-3; v_gene: TRBV4-1; CDR3aa: CASGRVPGAGNTIYF
j_gene: TRBJ2-2; v_gene: TRBV11-3; CDR3aa: CASSSHENPNTGELFF
j_gene: TRBJ1-1; v_gene: TRBV7-8; CDR3aa: CASSLASTGITGAFF
j_gene: TRBJ2-6; v_gene: TRBV6-4; CDR3aa: CASKQNSGANVLTF
j_gene: TRBJ2-7; v_gene: TRBV7-9; CDR3aa: CASSSQDRAYEQYF
j_gene: TRBJ1-6; v_gene: TRBV25-1; CDR3aa: CASRHKGGFEALHF
j_gene: TRBJ2-5; v_gene: TRBV11-2; CDR3aa: CASSLVPSGGAKTQYF
j_gene: TRBJ1-2; v_gene: TRBV7-8; CDR3aa: CASSLEGANYGYTF
j_gene: TRBJ2-1; v_gene: TRBV9; CDR3aa: CASSADGESLQFF
j_gene: TRBJ1-2; v_gene: TRBV28; CDR3aa: CASSIQGEVYGYTF
j_gene: TRBJ1-1; v_gene: TRBV5-1; CDR3aa: CASSLDRGTEAFF
j_gene: TRBJ1-2; v_gene: TRBV4-2; CDR3aa: CVSSHAVEGNYGYTF
j_gene: TRBJ2-5; v_gene: TRBV29-1; CDR3aa: CSVRTGKETQYF
j_gene: TRBJ2-1; v_gene: TRBV29-1; CDR3aa: CSVRSQGLNEQFF
j_gene: TRBJ1-2; v_gene: TRBV7-9; CDR3aa: CASSQGQGSYTF